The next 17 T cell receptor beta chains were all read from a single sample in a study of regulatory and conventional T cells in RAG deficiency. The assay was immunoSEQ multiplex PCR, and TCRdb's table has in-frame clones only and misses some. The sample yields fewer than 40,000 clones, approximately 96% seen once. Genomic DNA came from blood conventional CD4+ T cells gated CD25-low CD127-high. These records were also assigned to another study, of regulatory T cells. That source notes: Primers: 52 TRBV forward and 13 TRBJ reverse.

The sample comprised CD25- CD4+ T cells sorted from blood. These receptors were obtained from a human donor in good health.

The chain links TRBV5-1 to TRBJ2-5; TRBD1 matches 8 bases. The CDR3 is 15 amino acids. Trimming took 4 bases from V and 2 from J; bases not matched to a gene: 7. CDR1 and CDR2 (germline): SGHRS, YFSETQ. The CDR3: CASSPGDRGQETQYF. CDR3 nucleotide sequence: TGCGCCAGCAGCCCCGGAGACAGGGGTCAAGAGACCCAGTACTTC.

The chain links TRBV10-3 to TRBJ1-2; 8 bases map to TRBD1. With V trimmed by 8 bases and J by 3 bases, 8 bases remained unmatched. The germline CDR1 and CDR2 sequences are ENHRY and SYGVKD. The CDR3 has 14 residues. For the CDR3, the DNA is TGTGCCATCGGCGCAGGGGGCGCCGACTATGGCTACACCTTC. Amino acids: CAIGAGGADYGYTF.

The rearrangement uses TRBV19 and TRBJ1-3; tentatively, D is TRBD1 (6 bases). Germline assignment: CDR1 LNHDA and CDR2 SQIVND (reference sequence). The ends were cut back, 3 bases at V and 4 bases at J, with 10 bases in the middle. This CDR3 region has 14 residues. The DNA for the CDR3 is TGTGCCAGTAGTATGGGGGCTCCGGGAAACACCATATATTTT. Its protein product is CASSMGAPGNTIYF.

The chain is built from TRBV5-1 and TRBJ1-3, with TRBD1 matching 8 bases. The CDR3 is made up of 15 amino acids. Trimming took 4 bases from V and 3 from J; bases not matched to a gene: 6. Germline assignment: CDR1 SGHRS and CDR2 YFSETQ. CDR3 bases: TGCGCCAGCAGCCTGACAGGGGCGTATGGAAACACCATATATTTT. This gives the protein CASSLTGAYGNTIYF.

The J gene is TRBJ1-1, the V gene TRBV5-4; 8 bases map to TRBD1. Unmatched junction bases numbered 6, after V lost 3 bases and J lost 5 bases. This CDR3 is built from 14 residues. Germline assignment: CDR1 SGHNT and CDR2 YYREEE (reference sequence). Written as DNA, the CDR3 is TGTGCCAGCAGCTCAGGGGGCAGTGGGACTGAAGCTTTCTTT. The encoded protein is CASSSGGSGTEAFF.

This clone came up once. In DNA form, the CDR3 reads TGCGCCAGCAGCCAAGATCGCGTTTACGGGGGAAGGGCTTCACCCCTCCACTTT. Encoded protein: CASSQDRVYGGRASPLHF. The V gene is TRBV4-1, the J gene TRBJ1-6; maybe TRBD1 (5 bases). Germline CDR1 reads MGHRA; CDR2 reads YSYEKL. The CDR3 is 18 residues long. V was shortened by 0 bases and J by 9 bases, with 21 bases between the two germline ends.

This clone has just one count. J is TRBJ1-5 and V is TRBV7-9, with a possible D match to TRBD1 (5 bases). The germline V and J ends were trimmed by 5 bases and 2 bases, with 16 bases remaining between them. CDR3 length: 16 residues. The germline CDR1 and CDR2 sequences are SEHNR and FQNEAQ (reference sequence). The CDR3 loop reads CASSKIPTVGNQPQHF. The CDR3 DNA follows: TGTGCCAGCAGCAAAATCCCGACAGTGGGCAATCAGCCCCAGCATTTT.

CDR3 amino acids: CASRLTGGVNYGYTF. In DNA, the CDR3 is TGCGCCAGCAGGTTAACAGGGGGCGTCAACTATGGCTACACCTTC. The gene calls are TRBV5-1 and TRBJ1-2, with TRBD1 matching 9 bases. Germline V gives CDR1 SGHRS, CDR2 YFSETQ. The CDR3 covers 15 residues. Losses at the gene ends were 5 bases for V and 2 bases for J; bases not matched to a gene: 7.

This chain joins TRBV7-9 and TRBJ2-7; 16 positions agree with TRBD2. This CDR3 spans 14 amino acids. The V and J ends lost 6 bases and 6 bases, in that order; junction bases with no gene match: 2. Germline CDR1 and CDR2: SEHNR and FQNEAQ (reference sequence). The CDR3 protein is CASSGTSGRAEQYF. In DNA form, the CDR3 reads TGTGCCAGCAGTGGGACTAGCGGGAGGGCCGAGCAGTACTTC.

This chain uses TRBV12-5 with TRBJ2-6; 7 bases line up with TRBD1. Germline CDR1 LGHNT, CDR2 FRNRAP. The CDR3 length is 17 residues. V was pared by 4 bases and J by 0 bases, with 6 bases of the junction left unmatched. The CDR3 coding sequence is TGTGCTAGTGGTTCTAGACAGGGCCTCTCTGGGGCCAACGTCCTGACTTTC. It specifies CASGSRQGLSGANVLTF. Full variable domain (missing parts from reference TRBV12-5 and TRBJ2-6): DARVTQTPRHKVTEMGQEVTMRCQPILGHNTVFWYRQTMMQGLELLAYFRNRAPLDDSGMPKDRFSAEMPDATLATLKIQPSEPRDSAVYFCASGSRQGLSGANVLTFGAGSRLTVL.

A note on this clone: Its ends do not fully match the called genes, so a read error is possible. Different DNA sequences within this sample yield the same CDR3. The CDR3: CSVDCSGARDNSPLHF. The DNA for the CDR3 is TGCAGCGTTGATTGTAGTGGGGCTCGAGATAATTCCCCCCTCCACTTT. The rearrangement joins TRBV29-1 to TRBJ1-6; D may be TRBD1 (5 bases). CDR1 is SQVTM and CDR2 is ANQGSEA in the germline V gene. This CDR3 is 16 amino acids long.

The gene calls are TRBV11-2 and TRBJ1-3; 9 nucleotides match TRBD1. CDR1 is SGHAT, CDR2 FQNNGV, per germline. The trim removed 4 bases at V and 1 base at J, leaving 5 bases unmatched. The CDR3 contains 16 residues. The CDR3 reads CASSSGQGISGNTIYF. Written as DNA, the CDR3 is TGTGCCAGCAGCTCTGGACAGGGGATTTCTGGAAACACCATATATTTT. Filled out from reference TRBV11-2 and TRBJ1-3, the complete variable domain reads EAGVAQSPRYKIIEKRQSVAFWCNPISGHATLYWYQQILGQGPKLLIQFQNNGVVDDSQLPKDRFSAERLKGVDSTLKIQPAKLEDSAVYLCASSSGQGISGNTIYFGEGSWLTVV.

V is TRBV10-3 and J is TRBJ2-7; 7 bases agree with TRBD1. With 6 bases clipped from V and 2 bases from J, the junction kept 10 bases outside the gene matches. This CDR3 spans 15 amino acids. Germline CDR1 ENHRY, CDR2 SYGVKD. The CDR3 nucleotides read TGTGCCATCAGGCAGGTGTCGGACAGGACCTACGAGCAGTACTTC. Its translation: CAIRQVSDRTYEQYF.

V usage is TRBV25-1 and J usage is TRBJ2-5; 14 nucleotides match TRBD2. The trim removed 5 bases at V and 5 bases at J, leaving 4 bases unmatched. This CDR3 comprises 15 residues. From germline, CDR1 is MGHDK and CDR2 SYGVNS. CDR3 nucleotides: TGTGCCAGCAGTATGACTAGCGGGAGGGCCGAGACCCAGTACTTC. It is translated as CASSMTSGRAETQYF.

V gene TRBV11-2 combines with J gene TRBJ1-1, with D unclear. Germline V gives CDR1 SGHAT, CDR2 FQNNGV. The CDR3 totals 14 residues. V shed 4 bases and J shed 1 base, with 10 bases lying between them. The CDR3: CASSWSLGNTEAFF. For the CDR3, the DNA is TGTGCCAGCAGCTGGAGCCTGGGGAACACTGAAGCTTTCTTT.

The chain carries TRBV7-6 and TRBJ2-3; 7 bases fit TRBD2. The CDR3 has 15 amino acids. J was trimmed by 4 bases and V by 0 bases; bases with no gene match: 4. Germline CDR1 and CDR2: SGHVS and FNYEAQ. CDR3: CASSLAGGEADTQYF. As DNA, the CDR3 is TGTGCCAGCAGCTTAGCGGGAGGGGAAGCAGATACGCAGTATTTT.

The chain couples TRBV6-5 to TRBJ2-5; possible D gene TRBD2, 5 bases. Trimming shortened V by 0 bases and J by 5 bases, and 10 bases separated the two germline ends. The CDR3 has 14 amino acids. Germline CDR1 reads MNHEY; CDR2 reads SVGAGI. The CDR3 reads CASSYSAGQETQYF. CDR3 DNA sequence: TGTGCCAGCAGTTACTCCGCGGGTCAGGAGACCCAGTACTTC.